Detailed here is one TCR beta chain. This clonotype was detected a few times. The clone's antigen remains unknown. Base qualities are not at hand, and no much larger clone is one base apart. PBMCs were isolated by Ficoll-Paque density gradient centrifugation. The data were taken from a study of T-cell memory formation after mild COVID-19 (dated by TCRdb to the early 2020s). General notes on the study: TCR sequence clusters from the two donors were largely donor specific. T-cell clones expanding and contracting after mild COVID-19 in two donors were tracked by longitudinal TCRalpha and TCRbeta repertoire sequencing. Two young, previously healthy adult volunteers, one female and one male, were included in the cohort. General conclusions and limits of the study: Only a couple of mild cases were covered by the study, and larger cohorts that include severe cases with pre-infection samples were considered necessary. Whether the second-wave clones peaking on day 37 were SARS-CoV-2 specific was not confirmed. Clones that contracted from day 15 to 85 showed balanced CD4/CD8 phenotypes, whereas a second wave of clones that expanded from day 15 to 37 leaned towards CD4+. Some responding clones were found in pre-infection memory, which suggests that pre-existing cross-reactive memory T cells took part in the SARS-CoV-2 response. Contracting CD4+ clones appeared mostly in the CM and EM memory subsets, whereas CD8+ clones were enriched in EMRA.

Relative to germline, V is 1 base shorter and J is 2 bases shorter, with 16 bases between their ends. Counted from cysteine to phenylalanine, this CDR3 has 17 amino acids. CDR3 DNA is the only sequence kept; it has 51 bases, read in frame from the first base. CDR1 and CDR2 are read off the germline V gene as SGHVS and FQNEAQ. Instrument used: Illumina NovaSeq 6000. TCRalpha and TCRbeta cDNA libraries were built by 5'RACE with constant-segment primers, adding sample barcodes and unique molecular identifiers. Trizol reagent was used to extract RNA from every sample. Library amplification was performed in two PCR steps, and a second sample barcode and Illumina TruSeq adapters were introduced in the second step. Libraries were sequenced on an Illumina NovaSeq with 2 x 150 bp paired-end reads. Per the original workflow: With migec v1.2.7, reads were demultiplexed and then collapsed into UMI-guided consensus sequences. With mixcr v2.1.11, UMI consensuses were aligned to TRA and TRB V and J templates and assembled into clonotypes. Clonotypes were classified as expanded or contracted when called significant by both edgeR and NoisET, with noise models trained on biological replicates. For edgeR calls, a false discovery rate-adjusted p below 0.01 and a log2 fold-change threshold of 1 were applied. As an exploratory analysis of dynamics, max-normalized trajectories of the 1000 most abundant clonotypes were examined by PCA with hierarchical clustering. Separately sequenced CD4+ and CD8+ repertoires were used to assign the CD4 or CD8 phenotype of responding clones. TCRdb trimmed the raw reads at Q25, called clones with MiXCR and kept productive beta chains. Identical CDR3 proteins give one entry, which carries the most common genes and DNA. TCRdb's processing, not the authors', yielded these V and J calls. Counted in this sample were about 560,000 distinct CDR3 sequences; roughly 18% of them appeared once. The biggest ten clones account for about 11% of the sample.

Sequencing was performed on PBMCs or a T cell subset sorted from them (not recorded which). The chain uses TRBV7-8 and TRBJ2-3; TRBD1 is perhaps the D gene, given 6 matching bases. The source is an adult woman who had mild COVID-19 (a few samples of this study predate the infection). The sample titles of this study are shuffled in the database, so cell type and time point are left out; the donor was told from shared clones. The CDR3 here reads CASSLGRTGHFTDTQYF. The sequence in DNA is TGTGCCAGCAGCTTAGGTAGAACGGGACACTTCACAGATACGCAGTATTTT.